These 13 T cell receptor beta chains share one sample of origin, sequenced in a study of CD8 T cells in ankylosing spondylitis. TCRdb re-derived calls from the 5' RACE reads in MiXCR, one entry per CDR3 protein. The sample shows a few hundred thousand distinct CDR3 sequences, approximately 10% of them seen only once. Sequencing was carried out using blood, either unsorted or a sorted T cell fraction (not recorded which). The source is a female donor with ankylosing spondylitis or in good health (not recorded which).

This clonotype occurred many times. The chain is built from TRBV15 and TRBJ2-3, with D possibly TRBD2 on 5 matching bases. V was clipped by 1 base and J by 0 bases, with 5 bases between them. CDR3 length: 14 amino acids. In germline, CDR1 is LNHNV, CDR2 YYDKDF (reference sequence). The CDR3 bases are TGTGCCACCAGCAGAGGGACTAGCACAGATACGCAGTATTTT. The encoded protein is CATSRGTSTDTQYF.

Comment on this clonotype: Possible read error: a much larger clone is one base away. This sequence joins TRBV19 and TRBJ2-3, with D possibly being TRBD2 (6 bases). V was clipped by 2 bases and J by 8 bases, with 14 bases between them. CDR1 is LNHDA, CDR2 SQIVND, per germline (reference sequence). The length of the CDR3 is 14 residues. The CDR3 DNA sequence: TGTGCCAGTAGTATAAGGACCGCGGGATGTACGCAGTATTTT. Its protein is CASSIRTAGCTQYF.

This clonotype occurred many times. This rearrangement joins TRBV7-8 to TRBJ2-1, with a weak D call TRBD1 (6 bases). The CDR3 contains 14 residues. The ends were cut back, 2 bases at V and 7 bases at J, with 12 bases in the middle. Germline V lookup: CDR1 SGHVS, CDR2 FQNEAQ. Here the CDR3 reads CASSLSGQPNEQFF. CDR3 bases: TGTGCCAGCAGCTTATCCGGACAGCCGAATGAGCAGTTCTTC.

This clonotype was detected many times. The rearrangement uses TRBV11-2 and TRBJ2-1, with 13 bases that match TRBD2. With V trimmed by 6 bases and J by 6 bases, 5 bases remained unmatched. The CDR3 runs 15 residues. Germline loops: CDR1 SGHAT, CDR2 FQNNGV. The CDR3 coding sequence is TGTGCCAGCAGACTTACTAGCGGGAGGGGCAATGAGCAGTTCTTC. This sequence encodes CASRLTSGRGNEQFF.

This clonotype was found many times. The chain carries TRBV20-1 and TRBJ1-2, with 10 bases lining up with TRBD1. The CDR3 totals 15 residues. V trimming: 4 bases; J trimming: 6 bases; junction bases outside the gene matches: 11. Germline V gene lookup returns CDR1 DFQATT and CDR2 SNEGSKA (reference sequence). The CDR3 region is CSATPPGTGVNGYTF. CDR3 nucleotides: TGCAGTGCTACCCCACCCGGGACAGGGGTTAATGGCTACACCTTC.

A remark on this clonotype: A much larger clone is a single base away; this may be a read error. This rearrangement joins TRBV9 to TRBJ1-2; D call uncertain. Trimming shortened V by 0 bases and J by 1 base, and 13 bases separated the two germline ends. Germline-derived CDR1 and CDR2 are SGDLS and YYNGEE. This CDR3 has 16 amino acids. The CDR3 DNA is TGTGCCAGCAGCGTAGGAGTCCATGCTTTTAACTATGGCTACACCTTC. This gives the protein CASSVGVHAFNYGYTF.

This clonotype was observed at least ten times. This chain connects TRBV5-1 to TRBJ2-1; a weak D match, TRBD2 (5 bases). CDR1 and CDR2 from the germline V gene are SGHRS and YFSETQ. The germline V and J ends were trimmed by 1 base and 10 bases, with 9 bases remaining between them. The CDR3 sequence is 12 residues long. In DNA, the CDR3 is TGCGCCAGCAGCTTGCGGGATTACGAGCAGTTCTTC. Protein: CASSLRDYEQFF.

In DNA, the CDR3 is TGCGCCAGCAGCGCACTCCCGGGACTACCTAACACCGGGGAGCTGTTTTTT. It translates to CASSALPGLPNTGELFF. This chain links TRBV5-1 with TRBJ2-2; 7 bases are shared with TRBD2. The ends lost 4 bases at V and 2 bases at J; junction bases unmatched: 11. Germline CDR1 SGHRS, CDR2 YFSETQ. CDR3 size: 17 residues. The entire variable domain, with the rest obtained from reference TRBV5-1 and TRBJ2-2, is as follows: KAGVTQTPRYLIKTRGQQVTLSCSPISGHRSVSWYQQTPGQGLQFLFEYFSETQRNKGNFPGRFSGRQFSNSRSEMNVSTLELGDSALYLCASSALPGLPNTGELFFGEGSRLTVL.

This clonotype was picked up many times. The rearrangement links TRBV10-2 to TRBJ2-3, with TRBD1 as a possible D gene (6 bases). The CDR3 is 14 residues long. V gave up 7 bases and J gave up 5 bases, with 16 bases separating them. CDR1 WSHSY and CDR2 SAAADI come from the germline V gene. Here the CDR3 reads CASTFTDRKDTQYF. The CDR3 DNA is TGCGCCAGCACCTTTACGGACAGAAAAGATACGCAGTATTTT.

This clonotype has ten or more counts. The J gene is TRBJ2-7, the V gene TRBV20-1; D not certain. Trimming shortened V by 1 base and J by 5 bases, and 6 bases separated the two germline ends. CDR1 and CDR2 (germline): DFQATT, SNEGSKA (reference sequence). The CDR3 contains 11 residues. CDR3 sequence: CSARARNEQYF. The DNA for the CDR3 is TGCAGTGCTAGAGCTAGGAACGAGCAGTACTTC.

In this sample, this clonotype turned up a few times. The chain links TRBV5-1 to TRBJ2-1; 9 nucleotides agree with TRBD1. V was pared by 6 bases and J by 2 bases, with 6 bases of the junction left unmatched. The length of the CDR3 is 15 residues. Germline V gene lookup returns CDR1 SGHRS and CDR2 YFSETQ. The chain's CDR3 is CASTRTGETYNEQFF. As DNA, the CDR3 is TGCGCCAGCACAAGGACAGGGGAGACCTACAATGAGCAGTTCTTC.

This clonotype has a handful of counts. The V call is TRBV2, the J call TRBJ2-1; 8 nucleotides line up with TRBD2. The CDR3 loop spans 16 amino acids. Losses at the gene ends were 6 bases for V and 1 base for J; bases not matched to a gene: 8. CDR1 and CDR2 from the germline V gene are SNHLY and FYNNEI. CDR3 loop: CASRVPGGVSYNEQFF. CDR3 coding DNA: TGTGCCAGCAGGGTCCCGGGGGGGGTTTCCTACAATGAGCAGTTCTTC.

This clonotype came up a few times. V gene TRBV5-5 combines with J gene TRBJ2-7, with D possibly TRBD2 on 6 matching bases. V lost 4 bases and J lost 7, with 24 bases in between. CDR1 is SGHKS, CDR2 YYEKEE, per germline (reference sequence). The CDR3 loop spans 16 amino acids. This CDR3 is CASSAHGPSYSGEQYF. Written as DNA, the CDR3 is TGTGCCAGCAGCGCTCATGGACCGTCCTACAGCGGGGAGCAGTACTTC.